This is a list of T cell receptor beta chains from one sample in a study of CD8 T cells in ankylosing spondylitis. Each CDR3 protein gets one entry after TCRdb re-called the 5' RACE reads with MiXCR. The sample includes about 280,000 distinct CDR3 sequences, around 18% seen only once; the top ten take roughly 7.3%. The sample consisted of blood, either unsorted or a sorted T cell fraction (not recorded which). The origin of the receptors is a male donor with ankylosing spondylitis or in good health (not recorded which). CDR3s leave out the opening cysteine and the closing phenylalanine or tryptophan.

v_call cdr3_aa
TRBV7-2 ASSSTANQPQH
TRBV15 ATSHFGVAGIRETQY
TRBV5-5 ASSLADRGNEQF
TRBV4-1 ASSQEGLIGTEAF
TRBV5-1 ASSEGQGAYNEQF
TRBV29-1 SVGTGEETQY
TRBV5-1 ASSLAGARGTDTQY
TRBV27 ASSFSGTGGYT
TRBV12-3/TRBV12-4 ASSFWAWTGSGQETQY
TRBV4-2 ASSQIGRGGGNNEQF
TRBV9 ASSVAGLADIYTDTQY
TRBV7-3 ASSLGTSGDEQF
TRBV2 ASSEHGYKIDYNEQF
TRBV12-3/TRBV12-4 ASSPSKGANNSPLH
TRBV7-6 ASSPRTSGDYNEQF
TRBV12-3/TRBV12-4 ASSPGTSGADTQY
TRBV12-3/TRBV12-4 ASSPRPGGISPLH
TRBV20-1 SASAPGQGASYGYT
TRBV5-1 ASRIGQNTGELF
TRBV7-6 ASSPSYTSTDTQY
TRBV20-1 SARGNVLHEPGALH
TRBV21-1 ASSEPRRVLGTDTQY
TRBV12-3/TRBV12-4 ASRSYRRGGDTQY
TRBV7-2 ASSLAPYGGNQPQH
TRBV10-2 ASSDSRLAGGTDTQY
TRBV20-1 SASLGGWRGDNEQY
TRBV6-1 ASRGQENSPLH
TRBV12-3/TRBV12-4 ASSVGQYNEQF
TRBV20-1 SARIISQETQY
TRBV7-7 ASSRTLRVLGQETQY
TRBV7-6 ASSHPLGSQETQY
TRBV5-1 ASSVDREGETQY
TRBV7-7 ASSPDRGNTGELF
TRBV12-3/TRBV12-4 ASSLADRKGETQY
TRBV30 AWSAKPRSGNTIY
TRBV13 ASSPPGGSYNEQF
TRBV20-1 SASRNGGYGYT
TRBV20-1 SATGTDSNYGYT
TRBV5-1 ASSSDRPWAEAF
TRBV7-2 ASRGLAGTSGELF
TRBV7-9 ASSLGGQINTGELF
TRBV7-8 ASSLVRTASYNEQF
TRBV5-5 ASSPTWASSTDTQY
TRBV5-1 ASREDRAPTTQY
TRBV6-5 ASHQPQH
TRBV20-1 SARPDRGPYNEQF
TRBV3-1 ASSQTASSYNEQF
TRBV5-4 ASSLQGPSYNEQF
TRBV4-1 ASRPGQGYTGELF
TRBV20-1 SATRTGGDTQY
TRBV6-1 ASSMARETDTQY
TRBV20-1 SVNEPSAADTQY
TRBV3-1 ASSQLAPGTDTQY